The rows below give T cell receptor beta chains drawn from one sample of a study of T cells after yellow fever vaccination. TCRdb called the 5' RACE reads again in MiXCR, with one record for every CDR3 protein. The sample has some 110,000 distinct CDR3 sequences, 7.4% seen once. The sample in question was CD4+ T cells sorted from PBMCs, obtained 10 to 11 days after the first yellow fever vaccination. Source of these receptors: a man aged 18-30 years who received the YFV17D yellow fever vaccine. Each CDR3 is given with its conserved first and last residue. The order of the fields is J gene, clone size, D gene, V gene, CDR3 DNA, CDR3 protein. A D gene is named only where the DNA matches it firmly. The size entry is marked missing in some rows and otherwise reads once, few, many or a size class.

j_call: TRBJ1-2; clone_size: many; d_call: NA; v_call: TRBV5-1; cdr3_nt: TGCGCCAGCAGCAGGGCCGGGAACTATGGCTACACCTTC; cdr3_aa: CASSRAGNYGYTF
j_call: TRBJ1-6; clone_size: many; d_call: NA; v_call: TRBV24-1; cdr3_nt: TGTGCCACCAGTGATTCGTCGACAGGATTAGATTCACCCCTCCACTTT; cdr3_aa: CATSDSSTGLDSPLHF
j_call: TRBJ2-3; clone_size: NA; d_call: TRBD2; v_call: TRBV4-2; cdr3_nt: TGTGCCAGCAGCCCCGGACTAGCGGGGGGGCCTGGTATAGATACGCAGTATTTT; cdr3_aa: CASSPGLAGGPGIDTQYF
j_call: TRBJ1-5; clone_size: many; d_call: NA; v_call: TRBV4-3; cdr3_nt: TGCGCCAGCAGCCAAGATGGGCAGGGGAGGCAGCCCCAGCATTTT; cdr3_aa: CASSQDGQGRQPQHF
j_call: TRBJ2-5; clone_size: few; d_call: NA; v_call: TRBV11-2; cdr3_nt: TGTGCCAGCAGCTTGACTCAAGAGACCCAGTACTTC; cdr3_aa: CASSLTQETQYF
j_call: TRBJ2-7; clone_size: many; d_call: NA; v_call: TRBV28; cdr3_nt: TGTGCCAGCAGTTTATACGCCCCAGGGTCCTACGAGCAGTACTTC; cdr3_aa: CASSLYAPGSYEQYF
j_call: TRBJ1-5; clone_size: many; d_call: NA; v_call: TRBV20-1; cdr3_nt: TGCAGTGCTAGAGATCCGGGGGCGGGTGGAAGCAATCAGCCCCAGCATTTT; cdr3_aa: CSARDPGAGGSNQPQHF
j_call: TRBJ1-1; clone_size: many; d_call: NA; v_call: TRBV6-5; cdr3_nt: TGTGCCAGCAGTTACCACTATTCAGGGACTGAAGCTTTCTTT; cdr3_aa: CASSYHYSGTEAFF
j_call: TRBJ2-3; clone_size: NA; d_call: NA; v_call: TRBV30; cdr3_nt: TGTGCCTGGAGTCGGGTGGAAGATACGCAGTATTTT; cdr3_aa: CAWSRVEDTQYF
j_call: TRBJ2-5; clone_size: many; d_call: NA; v_call: TRBV5-1; cdr3_nt: TGCGCCGGATCTCTAAGCGGGTACGAGACCCAGTACTTC; cdr3_aa: CAGSLSGYETQYF
j_call: TRBJ2-3; clone_size: many; d_call: TRBD1; v_call: TRBV5-1; cdr3_nt: TGCGCCAGCAGCCGAGACAGGGTTGGAGATACGCAGTATTTT; cdr3_aa: CASSRDRVGDTQYF
j_call: TRBJ2-1; clone_size: many; d_call: NA; v_call: TRBV6-2/TRBV6-3; cdr3_nt: TGTGCCAGCAGAACTCCAGGCTCCTACAATGAGCAGTTCTTC; cdr3_aa: CASRTPGSYNEQFF
j_call: TRBJ1-1; clone_size: many; d_call: NA; v_call: TRBV12-3/TRBV12-4; cdr3_nt: TGTGCCAGCAGTTTACGGGTCCCCACTGAAGCTTTCTTT; cdr3_aa: CASSLRVPTEAFF
j_call: TRBJ1-2; clone_size: many; d_call: TRBD1; v_call: TRBV20-1; cdr3_nt: TGCTGCAGGGGACAGGATAACTATGGCTACACCTTC; cdr3_aa: CCRGQDNYGYTF
j_call: TRBJ1-2; clone_size: NA; d_call: NA; v_call: TRBV6-1; cdr3_nt: TGTGCCAGCAGTGCCCAGCTACTTAACTATGGCTACACCTTC; cdr3_aa: CASSAQLLNYGYTF
j_call: TRBJ1-2; clone_size: many; d_call: NA; v_call: TRBV5-1; cdr3_nt: TGCGCCAGCAGCTTAACTCCCTATGGCTACACCTTC; cdr3_aa: CASSLTPYGYTF
j_call: TRBJ2-3; clone_size: many; d_call: NA; v_call: TRBV12-3/TRBV12-4; cdr3_nt: TGTGCCAGCAGCGCCAGGTCCGGGCCAGATACGCAGTATTTT; cdr3_aa: CASSARSGPDTQYF
j_call: TRBJ2-1; clone_size: many; d_call: TRBD2; v_call: TRBV4-1; cdr3_nt: TGCGCCAGCAGCCCTCGGACTAGCGGGGGGTACAATGAGCAGTTCTTC; cdr3_aa: CASSPRTSGGYNEQFF
j_call: TRBJ2-1; clone_size: many; d_call: NA; v_call: TRBV5-1; cdr3_nt: TGCGCCAGCAGCTCCAGCCCGATTAGCTCCTACAATGAGCAGTTCTTC; cdr3_aa: CASSSSPISSYNEQFF
j_call: TRBJ1-2; clone_size: many; d_call: NA; v_call: TRBV4-3; cdr3_nt: TGCGCCAGCAGCCCCGTCCACTTTGACCTTTCCTATGGCTACACCTTC; cdr3_aa: CASSPVHFDLSYGYTF
j_call: TRBJ1-1; clone_size: few; d_call: NA; v_call: TRBV5-6; cdr3_nt: TGTGCCAGCAGCTTGGTTTCGGGGATTCGTTCGGTTTTCTTT; cdr3_aa: CASSLVSGIRSVFF
j_call: TRBJ1-1; clone_size: many; d_call: NA; v_call: TRBV4-1; cdr3_nt: TGCGCCAGCAGCCGAGGGCCTTACAGGGTCACTGAAGCTTTCTTT; cdr3_aa: CASSRGPYRVTEAFF
j_call: TRBJ2-3; clone_size: many; d_call: NA; v_call: TRBV5-1; cdr3_nt: TGCGCCAGCAGCTTGGCGTCTTATGCAGATACGCAGTATTTT; cdr3_aa: CASSLASYADTQYF
j_call: TRBJ1-6; clone_size: many; d_call: NA; v_call: TRBV6-2/TRBV6-3; cdr3_nt: TGTGCCAGCGAGAGAAACTATAATTCACCCCTCCACTTT; cdr3_aa: CASERNYNSPLHF
j_call: TRBJ2-7; clone_size: many; d_call: NA; v_call: TRBV7-2; cdr3_nt: TGTGCCAGCAGCTTATCCCTCTATGGATCTTACGAGCAGTACTTC; cdr3_aa: CASSLSLYGSYEQYF
j_call: TRBJ2-1; clone_size: many; d_call: TRBD1; v_call: TRBV5-4; cdr3_nt: TGTGCCAGCAGCACCCGACAGGGTTACCAGTTCTTC; cdr3_aa: CASSTRQGYQFF
j_call: TRBJ2-5; clone_size: many; d_call: NA; v_call: TRBV20-1; cdr3_nt: TGCAGTGCTAGAGACCGGAGAAGGTGGACCCAGTACTTC; cdr3_aa: CSARDRRRWTQYF
j_call: TRBJ2-5; clone_size: many; d_call: NA; v_call: TRBV4-3; cdr3_nt: TGCGCCAGCAGCCAAGATTTAGGGAAGGAGACCCAGTACTTC; cdr3_aa: CASSQDLGKETQYF
j_call: TRBJ2-5; clone_size: many; d_call: NA; v_call: TRBV7-8; cdr3_nt: TGTGCCAGCAGCCCCCTAGTCCAAGAGACCCAGTACTTC; cdr3_aa: CASSPLVQETQYF
j_call: TRBJ1-1; clone_size: many; d_call: NA; v_call: TRBV11-2; cdr3_nt: TGTGCCAGCAGCTTAGAGGGGGGCTTAAACACTGAAGCTTTCTTT; cdr3_aa: CASSLEGGLNTEAFF
j_call: TRBJ2-5; clone_size: few; d_call: NA; v_call: TRBV28; cdr3_nt: TGTGCCAGCAGCCTTGTGAGTGGGGGCAGGGTTAAAGAGACCCAGTACTTC; cdr3_aa: CASSLVSGGRVKETQYF
j_call: TRBJ2-1; clone_size: many; d_call: NA; v_call: TRBV5-1; cdr3_nt: TGCGCCAGCAGCACTGTACCCGGGACCCTCAATGAGCAGTTCTTC; cdr3_aa: CASSTVPGTLNEQFF
j_call: TRBJ2-2; clone_size: many; d_call: TRBD1; v_call: TRBV28; cdr3_nt: TGTGCCAGCAGTTGGGGGACAGGGTCCGCCGGGGAGCTGTTTTTT; cdr3_aa: CASSWGTGSAGELFF